Listed below are T cell receptor beta chains from one sample, sequenced in a study of T cell responses to AZD1222 COVID-19 vaccine. Clones were read by immunoSEQ multiplex PCR, and TCRdb kept only the in-frame ones, dropping some. Of about 110,000 clones listed, about 94% are singletons. Source: peripheral blood, taken on day 0 of AZD1222 vaccination. The receptors come from an adult in good health. CDR3s include the opening cysteine and the closing phenylalanine or tryptophan. D genes are given only for firm matches. Not all rows give a size; the values are once, few, many and, for expanded clones, a class.

TRBV28	.	.	TRBJ1-1	TGTGCCAGCACCCTTCGGGGTTGGGGCACTGAAGCTTTCTTT	CASTLRGWGTEAFF
TRBV6-6	.	.	TRBJ1-1	TGTGCCAGCAGTTCCGCGTCGGAGAAAGCTTTCTTT	CASSSASEKAFF
TRBV25-1	.	.	TRBJ2-2	TGTGCCAGCAGTGAAGCCTTTGCCCTAGCCTCCACCGGGGAGCTGTTTTTT	CASSEAFALASTGELFF
TRBV7-2	.	TRBD2	TRBJ2-3	TGTGCCAGCAGCCCACGAAGCGGGGGGCCATCCACAGATACGCAGTATTTT	CASSPRSGGPSTDTQYF
TRBV2	.	.	TRBJ2-6	TGTGCCAGCAGTGAGAAAAGGGCTGGGGCCAACGTCCTGACTTTC	CASSEKRAGANVLTF
TRBV10-3	.	TRBD1	TRBJ1-2	TGTGCCATCAGGGGACAGTTGTCAAAGTATGGCTACACCTTC	CAIRGQLSKYGYTF
TRBV9	.	.	TRBJ1-2	TGTGCCAGCAGCGGGGTAGGAGGCACCTCGTTTGGCTACACCTTC	CASSGVGGTSFGYTF
TRBV18	.	TRBD2	TRBJ2-2	TGTGCCAGCCCGAACACTAGCGGGGTGAACACCGGGGAGCTGTTTTTT	CASPNTSGVNTGELFF
TRBV5-5	.	.	TRBJ1-2	TGTGCCAGCAGCTTGGTACAGGGTGGTGGCTACACCTTC	CASSLVQGGGYTF
TRBV29-1	.	.	TRBJ1-1	TGCAGCGTACAGGCCACTGAAGCTTTCTTT	CSVQATEAFF
TRBV7-9	.	TRBD2	TRBJ2-7	TGTGCCAGCAGCCGGACTAGCGGGAGGTCTTACGAGCAGTACTTC	CASSRTSGRSYEQYF
TRBV5-1	.	TRBD1	TRBJ2-1	TGCGCCAGCAGCTTGGACAGGGGTAATGAGCAGTTCTTC	CASSLDRGNEQFF
TRBV24-1	.	.	TRBJ1-5	TGTGCCACCAGTGATTCAACTCTAGCGGGGCCCCAGCATTTT	CATSDSTLAGPQHF
TRBV30	.	TRBD1	TRBJ1-2	TGTGCCTGGTGGACAGGATATAATGGCTACACCTTC	CAWWTGYNGYTF
TRBV12-5	.	.	TRBJ1-6	TGTGCTAGTGGACTTGGGACCGCCGCCCTCCACTTT	CASGLGTAALHF
TRBV9	.	.	TRBJ2-3	TGTGCCAGCAGCGTGGGGCCCATAGGTGATACGCAGTATTTT	CASSVGPIGDTQYF
TRBV5-8	once	.	TRBJ1-5	TGTGCCAGCAGCGATCAGGGAGTGGGCAATCAGCCCCAGCATTTT	CASSDQGVGNQPQHF
TRBV19	once	TRBD1	TRBJ1-1	TGTGCCAGTAGTATCCCCGGGACAGGGGGGTGGACCACTGAAGCTTTCTTT	CASSIPGTGGWTTEAFF
TRBV3-1/TRBV3-2	.	.	TRBJ1-1	TGTGCCAGCAGCCGCCTCGGGCTCCTACCTGGGGAATCTTTCTTT	CASSRLGLLPGESFF
TRBV9	.	TRBD1	TRBJ1-2	TGTGCCAGCTCGGACAGGGCGCACTATGGCTACACCTTC	CASSDRAHYGYTF
TRBV6-4	.	.	TRBJ1-1	TGTGCCAGCAGTGACTCCCCCGAGAACACTGAAGCTTTCTTT	CASSDSPENTEAFF
TRBV7-2	.	TRBD1	TRBJ1-2	TGTGCCAGCAGCTTAGGCCAGGGGGCGTTTGGCTACACCTTC	CASSLGQGAFGYTF
TRBV28	.	.	TRBJ2-1	TGTGCCAGCAGTTTATTGGGGACAAAGCGGGATGAGCAGTTCTTC	CASSLLGTKRDEQFF
TRBV6-5	.	.	TRBJ1-2	TGTGCCAGCAGTTCCCATTTAAGCACCTATGGCTACACCTTC	CASSSHLSTYGYTF
TRBV2	.	.	TRBJ1-4	TGTGCCAGCAGTGAAGCGGGTACTGGAAAACTGTTTTTT	CASSEAGTGKLFF
TRBV7-3	.	.	TRBJ2-5	TGTGCCAGCAGCTTATTCCACGGGTACCAAGAGACCCAGTACTTC	CASSLFHGYQETQYF
TRBV7-2	.	.	TRBJ2-6	TGTGCCAGCAGCTTAGAGGCCTTTTTGGGGGCCAACGTCCTGACTTTC	CASSLEAFLGANVLTF
TRBV4-3	.	TRBD2	TRBJ2-2	TGCGCCAGCAGCCAAGAGGGGAGGGGTACCGGGGAGCTGTTTTTT	CASSQEGRGTGELFF
TRBV6-5	.	.	TRBJ2-7	TGTGCCAGCAACACAAGATCTAGCTACGAGCAGTACTTC	CASNTRSSYEQYF
TRBV12-5	.	.	TRBJ2-7	TGTGCTAGTGGTTTGGGAAACTACGAGCAGTACTTC	CASGLGNYEQYF
TRBV7-9	.	TRBD1	TRBJ2-1	TGTGCCAGCAGCCTTGGGACAGGACAGTTCTTC	CASSLGTGQFF
TRBV19	.	TRBD1	TRBJ1-6	TGTGCCAGTAGTACTAGGACAGGTCCACCCCTCCACTTT	CASSTRTGPPLHF
TRBV5-1	.	.	TRBJ1-4	TGCGCCAGCAGCTCCCACCCCCGGCGGGGATGGGACGAAAAACTGTTTTTT	CASSSHPRRGWDEKLFF
TRBV30	.	TRBD1	TRBJ2-5	TGTGCCTGGATACAAACAGGGGGCGAGGAAGAGACCCAGTACTTC	CAWIQTGGEEETQYF
TRBV2	.	.	TRBJ2-7	TGTGCCAGCAGTGAAAGGGGCCATAGCAACTACGAGCAGTACTTC	CASSERGHSNYEQYF
TRBV12-3/TRBV12-4	.	.	TRBJ2-7	TGTGCCAGCAGTCCGACAGCTTCCTACGAGCAGTACTTC	CASSPTASYEQYF
TRBV6-5	.	.	TRBJ1-2	TGTGCCAGCATTTTTGCGAGCGACTATGGCTACACCTTC	CASIFASDYGYTF
TRBV15	once	.	TRBJ2-1	TGTGCCACCAGCAGAGATCGGATGGTTAGCTCCTACAATGAGCAGTTCTTC	CATSRDRMVSSYNEQFF
TRBV11-2	.	TRBD1	TRBJ1-2	TGTGCCAGCAGCTTAGATCCCCGGGACAGCGACTATGGCTACACCTTC	CASSLDPRDSDYGYTF
TRBV2	few	TRBD1	TRBJ2-7	TGTGCCAGCAGGGACAGGGTCTCCTACGAGCAGTACTTC	CASRDRVSYEQYF
TRBV19	.	.	TRBJ1-1	TGTGCCAGCGATTACGGGTTTTTGGGGACTGAAGCTTTCTTT	CASDYGFLGTEAFF
TRBV7-3	.	.	TRBJ2-1	TGTGCCAGCAGCCTCGGGGTCAGGAGCTCCAATGAGCAGTTCTTC	CASSLGVRSSNEQFF
TRBV7-9	.	.	TRBJ2-5	TGTGCCAGCAGCTTATGGGGGGAGGAGACCCAGTACTTC	CASSLWGEETQYF
TRBV7-9	.	.	TRBJ2-7	TGTGCCAGCAGCACTCAGACCCTTGGAGGGACCGAGCAGTACTTC	CASSTQTLGGTEQYF
TRBV5-4	.	.	TRBJ2-1	TGTGCCAGCAATCTGGCGGCAGGGAGCTCCTACAATGAGCAGTTCTTC	CASNLAAGSSYNEQFF
TRBV19	once	.	TRBJ1-1	TGTGCCAGTAGGGAGGGGGAGCCGAGAACTGAAGCTTTCTTT	CASREGEPRTEAFF
TRBV15	.	TRBD2	TRBJ2-2	TGTGCCACCAGCAGAGATCTAGCGGGAGGCTCGGGGCGTGGCGTCGGGGAGCTGTTTTTT	CATSRDLAGGSGRGVGELFF
TRBV6-2/TRBV6-3	.	TRBD1	TRBJ1-5	TGTGCCAGCAGTCTTCCCATCGGACAGGCCAATCAGCCCCAGCATTTT	CASSLPIGQANQPQHF
TRBV5-1	.	TRBD1	TRBJ1-3	TGCGCCAGCAGCCAAGGACAGGGCAGCTCCATATATTTT	CASSQGQGSSIYF
TRBV27	.	.	TRBJ2-7	TGTGCCAGCAGTCCATTTGGGGGATACGAGCAGTACTTC	CASSPFGGYEQYF
TRBV9	.	TRBD2	TRBJ2-1	TGTGCCAGCAGCGGCGGGACTAGACATCCCAATGAGCAGTTCTTC	CASSGGTRHPNEQFF
TRBV24-1	.	TRBD1	TRBJ2-7	TGTGCCACCAGTGATTTGGAGGACAGGGGCAACGAGCAGTACTTC	CATSDLEDRGNEQYF
TRBV7-8	.	.	TRBJ1-4	TGTGCCAGCAGCCCAAGGGGAGGGTCAAAAGAAAAACTGTTTTTT	CASSPRGGSKEKLFF
TRBV3-1/TRBV3-2	.	TRBD1	TRBJ1-2	TGTGCCAGCAGCCCGCGGACAGGGAACTATGGCTACACCTTC	CASSPRTGNYGYTF
TRBV6-2/TRBV6-3	.	TRBD1	TRBJ1-4	TGTGCCAGCAGCCTCACAGGGGGTGAAAAACTGTTTTTT	CASSLTGGEKLFF